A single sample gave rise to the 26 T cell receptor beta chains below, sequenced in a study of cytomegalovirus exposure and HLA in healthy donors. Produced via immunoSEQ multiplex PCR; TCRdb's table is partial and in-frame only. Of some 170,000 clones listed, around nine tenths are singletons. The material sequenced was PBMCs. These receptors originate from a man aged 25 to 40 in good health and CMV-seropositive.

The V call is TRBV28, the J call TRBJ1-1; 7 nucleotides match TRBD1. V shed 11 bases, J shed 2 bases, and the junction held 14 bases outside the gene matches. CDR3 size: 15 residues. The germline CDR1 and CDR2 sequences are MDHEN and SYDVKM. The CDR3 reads CASDSMTGYNTEAFF. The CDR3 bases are TGTGCCTCCGACTCAATGACAGGGTATAACACTGAAGCTTTCTTT.

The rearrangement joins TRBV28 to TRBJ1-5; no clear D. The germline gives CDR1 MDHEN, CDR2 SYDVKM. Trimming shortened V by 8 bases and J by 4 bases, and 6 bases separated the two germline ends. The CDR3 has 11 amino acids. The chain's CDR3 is CASGGNQPQHF. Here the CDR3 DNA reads TGTGCCAGCGGTGGAAATCAGCCCCAGCATTTT.

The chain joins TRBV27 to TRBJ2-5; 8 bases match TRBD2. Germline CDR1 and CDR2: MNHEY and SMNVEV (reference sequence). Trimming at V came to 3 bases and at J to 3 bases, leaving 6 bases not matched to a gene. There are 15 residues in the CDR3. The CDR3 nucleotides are TGTGCCAGCAGTTTCGGTACTAGCGGCAAAGAGACCCAGTACTTC. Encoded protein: CASSFGTSGKETQYF.

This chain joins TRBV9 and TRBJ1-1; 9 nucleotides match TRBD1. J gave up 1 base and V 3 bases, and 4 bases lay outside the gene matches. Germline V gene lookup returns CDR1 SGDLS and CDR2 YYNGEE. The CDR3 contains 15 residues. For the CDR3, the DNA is TGTGCCAGCAGCGGGGACAGGGTTGGGAACACTGAAGCTTTCTTT. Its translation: CASSGDRVGNTEAFF.

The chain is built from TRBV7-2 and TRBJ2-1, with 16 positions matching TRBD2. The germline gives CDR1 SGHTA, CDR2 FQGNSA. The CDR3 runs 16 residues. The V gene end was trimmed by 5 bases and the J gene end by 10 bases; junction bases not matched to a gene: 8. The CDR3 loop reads CASSPTPGLAGGEQFF. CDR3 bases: TGTGCCAGCAGCCCTACACCGGGACTAGCGGGAGGGGAGCAGTTCTTC.

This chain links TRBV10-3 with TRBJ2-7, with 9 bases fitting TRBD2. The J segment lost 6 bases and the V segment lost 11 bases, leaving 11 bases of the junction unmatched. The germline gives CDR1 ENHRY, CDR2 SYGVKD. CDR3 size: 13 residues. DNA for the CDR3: TGTGCCGTCCGTGGGACTAGCATTCTCGAGCAGTACTTC. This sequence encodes CAVRGTSILEQYF.

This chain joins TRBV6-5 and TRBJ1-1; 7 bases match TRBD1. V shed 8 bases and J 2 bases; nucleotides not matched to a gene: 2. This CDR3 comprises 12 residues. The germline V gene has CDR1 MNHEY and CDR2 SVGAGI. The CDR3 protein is CASGQANTEAFF. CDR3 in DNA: TGTGCCAGCGGACAGGCAAACACTGAAGCTTTCTTT.

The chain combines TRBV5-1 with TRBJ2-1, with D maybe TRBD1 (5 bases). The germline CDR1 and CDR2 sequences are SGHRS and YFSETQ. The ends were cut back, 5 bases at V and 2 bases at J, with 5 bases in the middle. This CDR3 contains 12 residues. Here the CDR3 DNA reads TGCGCCAGCAGGACAGCCTACAATGAGCAGTTCTTC. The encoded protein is CASRTAYNEQFF. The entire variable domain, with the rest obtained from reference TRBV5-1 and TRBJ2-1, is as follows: KAGVTQTPRYLIKTRGQQVTLSCSPISGHRSVSWYQQTPGQGLQFLFEYFSETQRNKGNFPGRFSGRQFSNSRSEMNVSTLELGDSALYLCASRTAYNEQFFGPGTRLTVL.

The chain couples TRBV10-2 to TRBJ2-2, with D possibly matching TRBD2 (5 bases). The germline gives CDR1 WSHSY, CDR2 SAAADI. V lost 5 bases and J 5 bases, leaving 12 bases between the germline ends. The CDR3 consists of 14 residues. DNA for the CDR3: TGCGCCAGCAGTTGGACTGCCGAGACCGGGGAGCTGTTTTTT. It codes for CASSWTAETGELFF.

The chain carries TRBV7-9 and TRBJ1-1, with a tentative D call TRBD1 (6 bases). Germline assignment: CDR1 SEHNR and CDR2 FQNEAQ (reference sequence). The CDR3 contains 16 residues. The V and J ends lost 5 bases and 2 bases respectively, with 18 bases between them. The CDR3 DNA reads TGTGCCAGCAGCCCCAGAGGGGGGAGTGCCAACACTGAAGCTTTCTTT. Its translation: CASSPRGGSANTEAFF.

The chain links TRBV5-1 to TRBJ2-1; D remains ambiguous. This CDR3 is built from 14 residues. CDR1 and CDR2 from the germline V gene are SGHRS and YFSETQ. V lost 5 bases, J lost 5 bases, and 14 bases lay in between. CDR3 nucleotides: TGCGCCAGCAGTGATGATGGCGTCCACAATGAGCAGTTCTTC. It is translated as CASSDDGVHNEQFF.

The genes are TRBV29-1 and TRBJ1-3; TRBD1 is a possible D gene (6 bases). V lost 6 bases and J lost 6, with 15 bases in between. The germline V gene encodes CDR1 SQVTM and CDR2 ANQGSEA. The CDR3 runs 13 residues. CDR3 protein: CSVSSTGSNTIYF. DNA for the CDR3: TGCAGCGTATCCTCCACAGGGTCAAACACCATATATTTT.

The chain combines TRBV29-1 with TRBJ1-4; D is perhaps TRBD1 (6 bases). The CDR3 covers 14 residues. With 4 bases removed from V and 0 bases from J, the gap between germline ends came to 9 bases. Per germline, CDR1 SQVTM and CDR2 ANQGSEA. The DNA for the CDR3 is TGCAGCGTTGGGAGGGGGGCAACTAATGAAAAACTGTTTTTT. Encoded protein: CSVGRGATNEKLFF.

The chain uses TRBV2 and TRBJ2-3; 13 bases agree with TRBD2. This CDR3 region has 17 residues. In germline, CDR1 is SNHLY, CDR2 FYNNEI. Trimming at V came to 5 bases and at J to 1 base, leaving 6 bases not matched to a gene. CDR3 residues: CASSTHGLAGGTDTQYF. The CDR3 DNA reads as TGTGCCAGCAGTACGCACGGACTAGCGGGGGGCACAGATACGCAGTATTTT.

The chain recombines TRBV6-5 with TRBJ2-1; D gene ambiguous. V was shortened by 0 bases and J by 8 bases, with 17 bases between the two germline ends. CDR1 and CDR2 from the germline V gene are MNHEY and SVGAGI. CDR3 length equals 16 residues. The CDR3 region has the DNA TGTGCCAGCAGTTACTCGTCTCCCCGAACCCCCGATGAGCAGTTCTTC. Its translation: CASSYSSPRTPDEQFF.

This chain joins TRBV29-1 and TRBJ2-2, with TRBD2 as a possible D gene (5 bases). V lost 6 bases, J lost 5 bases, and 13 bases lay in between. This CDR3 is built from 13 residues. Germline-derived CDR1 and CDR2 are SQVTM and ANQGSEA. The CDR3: CSVRGWVTGELFF. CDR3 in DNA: TGCAGCGTCCGGGGATGGGTAACCGGGGAGCTGTTTTTT.

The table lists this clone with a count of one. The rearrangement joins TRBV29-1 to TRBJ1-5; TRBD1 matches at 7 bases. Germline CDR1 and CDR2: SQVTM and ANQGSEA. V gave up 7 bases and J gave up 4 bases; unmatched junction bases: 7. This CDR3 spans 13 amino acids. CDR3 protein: CSGGDSPNQPQHF. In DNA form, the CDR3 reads TGCAGCGGCGGGGACAGTCCGAATCAGCCCCAGCATTTT.

The CDR3 DNA is TGTGCCAGCAGCCCCGGAGGGGCAGAGACCCAGTACTTC. Protein: CASSPGGAETQYF. This sequence joins TRBV11-3 and TRBJ2-5; D may be TRBD2 (6 bases). The CDR3 length is 13 residues. V dropped 5 bases and J dropped 4 bases, with 11 bases sitting between them. CDR1 is SGHNT, CDR2 YENEEA, per germline. The complete variable domain, with remaining parts taken from reference TRBV11-3 and TRBJ2-5, reads EAGVVQSPRYKIIEKKQPVAFWCNPISGHNTLYWYLQNLGQGPELLIRYENEEAVDDSQLPKDRFSAERLKGVDSTLKIQPAELGDSAVYLCASSPGGAETQYFGPGTRLLVL.

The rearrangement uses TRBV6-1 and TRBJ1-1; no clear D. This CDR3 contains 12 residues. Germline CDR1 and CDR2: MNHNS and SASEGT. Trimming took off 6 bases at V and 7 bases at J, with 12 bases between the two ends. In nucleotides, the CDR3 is TGTGCCAGCAGCCCACTAAAGAATGAAGCTTTCTTT. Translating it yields CASSPLKNEAFF.

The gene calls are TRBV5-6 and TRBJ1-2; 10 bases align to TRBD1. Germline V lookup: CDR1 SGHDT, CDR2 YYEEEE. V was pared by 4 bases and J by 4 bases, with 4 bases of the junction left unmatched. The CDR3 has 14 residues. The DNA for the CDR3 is TGTGCCAGCAGCCCGGACAGGGGGGCCTATGGCTACACCTTC. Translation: CASSPDRGAYGYTF.

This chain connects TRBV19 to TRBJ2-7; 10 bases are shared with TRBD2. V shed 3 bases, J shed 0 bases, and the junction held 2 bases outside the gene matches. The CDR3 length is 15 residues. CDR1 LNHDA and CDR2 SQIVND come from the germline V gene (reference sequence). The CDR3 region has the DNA TGTGCCAGTAGTATCGAGCGGGAGGGCTCCTACGAGCAGTACTTC. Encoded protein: CASSIEREGSYEQYF.

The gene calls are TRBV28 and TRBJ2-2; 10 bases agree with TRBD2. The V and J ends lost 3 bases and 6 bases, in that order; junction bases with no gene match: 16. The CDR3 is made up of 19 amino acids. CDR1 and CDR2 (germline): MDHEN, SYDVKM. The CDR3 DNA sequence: TGTGCCAGCAGTTTGTCGGCAGGGGGCCAGCGGGAGGGCGCCGGGGAGCTGTTTTTT. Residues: CASSLSAGGQREGAGELFF.

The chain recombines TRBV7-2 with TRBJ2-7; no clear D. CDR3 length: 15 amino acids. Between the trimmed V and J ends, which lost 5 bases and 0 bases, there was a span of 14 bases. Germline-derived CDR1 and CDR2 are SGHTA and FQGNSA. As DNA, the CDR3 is TGTGCCAGCAGCCGGAGAGGATCGAGCTCCTACGAGCAGTACTTC. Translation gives CASSRRGSSSYEQYF.

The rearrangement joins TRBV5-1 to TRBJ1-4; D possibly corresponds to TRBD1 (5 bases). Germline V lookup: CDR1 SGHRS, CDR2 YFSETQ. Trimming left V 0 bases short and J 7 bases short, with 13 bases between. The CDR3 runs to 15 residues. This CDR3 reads CASSLVGTRGEKLFF. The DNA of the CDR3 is TGCGCCAGCAGCTTGGTCGGGACTAGGGGTGAAAAACTGTTTTTT.

CDR3 residues: CASSHGLAVYNEQFF. Written as DNA, the CDR3 is TGTGCCAGCAGCCACGGGCTAGCGGTCTACAATGAGCAGTTCTTC. The rearrangement uses TRBV7-3 and TRBJ2-1, with 7 positions matching TRBD2. J lost 3 bases, V lost 5 bases, and 7 bases had no gene match. The CDR3 consists of 15 residues. Germline V gene data show CDR1 as SGHTA and CDR2 as FQGTGA.

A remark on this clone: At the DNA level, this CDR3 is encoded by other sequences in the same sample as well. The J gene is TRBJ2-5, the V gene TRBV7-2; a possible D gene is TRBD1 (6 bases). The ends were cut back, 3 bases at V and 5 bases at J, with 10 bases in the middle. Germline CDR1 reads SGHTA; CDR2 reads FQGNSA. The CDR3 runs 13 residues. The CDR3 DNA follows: TGTGCCAGCAGCTTCGCAGGGGAGGAGACCCAGTACTTC. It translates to CASSFAGEETQYF. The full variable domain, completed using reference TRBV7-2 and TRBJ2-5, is GAGVSQSPSNKVTEKGKDVELRCDPISGHTALYWYRQSLGQGLEFLIYFQGNSAPDKSGLPSDRFSAERTGGSVSTLTIQRTQQEDSAVYLCASSFAGEETQYFGPGTRLLVL.